This T cell receptor beta chain stems from a study of post-analysis software for immune sequencing data. Study in general: Included courses were relapsing-remitting and secondary progressive multiple sclerosis; progressive-relapsing multiple sclerosis was also included. Study-level points and caveats: The study found TRBV5-6, TRBV5-1 and TRBV20-1 among about five TRBV segments more frequent in patients than controls. Patients with multiple sclerosis recorded significantly lower normalized Chao1 diversity than controls, the study found.

The CDR3 length is 12 residues. V lost 4 bases, J lost 10 bases, and 13 bases lay in between. The germline V gene has CDR1 SGHDN and CDR2 FVKESK. Concerning this clonotype: Its antigen remains unidentified.

Sequencing libraries made from TCR beta cDNA carried unique molecular identifiers. MiXCR was run by TCRdb on the PCR reads, yielding one entry per CDR3 protein. The data show 400,000 to 500,000 distinct CDR3 sequences, 39% seen once. This sequence originates from a girl aged 2 to 9 with multiple sclerosis. The sample comprised blood. The chain has TRBV14 and TRBJ1-2; D is ambiguous. The DNA for the CDR3 is TGTGCCAGCAGCCCAACTCAGGCTGTCTACACCTTC. It yields the protein CASSPTQAVYTF.